A single sample gave rise to the 10 T cell receptor beta chains below, sequenced in a study of blood T cells in healthy people across ages. A sample-barcoded 5' primer and a J-beta primer mix were used in a second PCR of roughly 6 to 11 cycles. TCRdb independently ran MiXCR on the 5' RACE reads; one entry per CDR3 protein. The sample contains more than 800,000 distinct CDR3 sequences, 25% to 30% of which appear only once. The sequenced sample was blood. Receptors originate from an elderly woman in good health.

The V and J genes are TRBV7-2 and TRBJ2-7; 9 bases are shared with TRBD2. With V trimmed by 5 bases and J by 6 bases, 8 bases remained unmatched. The CDR3 spans 14 residues. Germline-derived CDR1 and CDR2 are SGHTA and FQGNSA. The CDR3 protein is CASSLSGSSPEQYF. The CDR3 DNA follows: TGTGCCAGCAGCCTTAGCGGGAGCTCCCCCGAGCAGTACTTC.

This clonotype has a count of ten or more. J is TRBJ1-5 and V is TRBV7-2; D gene unclear. The CDR3 has 14 residues. Trimming took off 1 base at V and 0 bases at J, with 4 bases between the two ends. Per germline, CDR1 SGHTA and CDR2 FQGNSA. The CDR3 protein is CASSLVDSNQPQHF. In DNA form, the CDR3 reads TGTGCCAGCAGCTTAGTGGATAGCAATCAGCCCCAGCATTTT.

This clonotype came up many times. The genes are TRBV20-1 and TRBJ2-1; no clear D. Germline assignment: CDR1 DFQATT and CDR2 SNEGSKA (reference sequence). The CDR3 has 15 amino acids. The CDR3 region has the DNA TGCGGTCTTTATCCGGGTTCTAGCTCCTACAATGAGCAGTTCTTC. Its translation: CGLYPGSSSYNEQFF.

In this sample, this clonotype turned up a few times. The chain is built from TRBV2 and TRBJ1-2, with D unclear. Looked up from germline, CDR1 is SNHLY and CDR2 is FYNNEI. V was shortened by 1 base and J by 3 bases, with 12 bases between the two germline ends. CDR3 length equals 15 residues. The CDR3 DNA reads as TGTGCCAGCAGTGAAGTAGGACTCTTCGACTATGGCTACACCTTC. Residues: CASSEVGLFDYGYTF.

The table lists this clonotype with many counts. A much bigger clone sits one base away, suggesting this may be a read error. V usage is TRBV7-2 and J usage is TRBJ2-1; 7 bases align to TRBD1. The end of the DNA aligns better with TRBJ2-7, so the J call may be wrong. The CDR3 has 15 amino acids. The V gene's germline CDR1 is SGHTA and CDR2 FQGNSA. CDR3 sequence (DNA): TGTGCCAGCAGCTCACAGGGGTCTTACGGCAATGAGCAGTACTTC. Translated, it gives CASSSQGSYGNEQYF.

This clonotype was detected ten times or more. The CDR3 nucleotides are TGTGCCAGCAGCCCCACTAGCGGGCCCTACGAGCAGTACTTC. Translation: CASSPTSGPYEQYF. The chain has TRBV7-2 and TRBJ2-7; 9 bases align to TRBD2. V gave up 5 bases and J gave up 2 bases; unmatched junction bases: 4. Germline lookup yields CDR1 SGHTA and CDR2 FQGNSA. The CDR3 runs 14 residues.

This clonotype appeared many times. This sequence joins TRBV7-9 and TRBJ2-5; possibly TRBD2 for D (6 bases). CDR3 length: 17 residues. Germline assignment: CDR1 SEHNR and CDR2 FQNEAQ (reference sequence). The V and J ends lost 3 bases and 1 base respectively, with 18 bases between them. The chain's CDR3 is CASSLGLGTPAQETQYF. CDR3 DNA sequence: TGTGCCAGCAGCTTGGGACTTGGGACTCCTGCCCAAGAGACCCAGTACTTC.

This clonotype was recorded only once. Possible read error: a much larger clone is one base away. The V call is TRBV2, the J call TRBJ2-7, with TRBD1 matching over 7 bases. Per the germline V gene, CDR1 is SNHLY and CDR2 is FYNNEI. The CDR3 contains 13 residues. The V segment lost 7 bases and the J segment 7 bases; nucleotides outside the gene matches: 10. DNA for the CDR3: TGTGCCAGCAAAGAGACAGGGTCTAATGAGCAGTACTTC. Its translation: CASKETGSNEQYF.

The chain has TRBV4-3 and TRBJ2-5, with TRBD1 identical over 10 bases. CDR3 length: 17 amino acids. CDR1 and CDR2 (germline): LGHNA, YSLEER. After removal of 0 bases from V and 11 bases from J, the junction contained 15 bases not matched to a gene. In DNA, the CDR3 is TGCGCCAGCAGCCAAGATTCGGGACAGGGGAGGGAAAATGAGCAGTACTTC. This translates into CASSQDSGQGRENEQYF.

This clonotype was picked up a small number of times. The chain uses TRBV6-2 or TRBV6-3 and TRBJ2-4; 9 bases are a match to TRBD2. Germline loops: CDR1 MNHEY, CDR2 SVGEGT. CDR3 length: 13 amino acids. J was trimmed by 8 bases and V by 4 bases; bases with no gene match: 3. CDR3 in amino acids: CASSWAGGDIQYF. CDR3 sequence (DNA): TGTGCCAGCAGTTGGGCGGGGGGGGACATTCAGTACTTC.